Listed below are T cell receptor beta chains from one sample, sequenced in a study of cytomegalovirus exposure and HLA in healthy donors. Sequencing was performed with immunoSEQ multiplex PCR; in TCRdb, only in-frame clones are kept and a portion is missing. The sample has a few hundred thousand clones, approximately 90% seen once. The sequenced material came from PBMCs. The receptors shown here come from a woman aged 18-29 years in good health and CMV-seronegative. The CDR3 runs from the conserved cysteine through the conserved F or W. A D gene is named only where the DNA matches it firmly. For some rows the clone size is stated as once, few or many, or as a class when expanded; others skip it.

d_call | clone_size | j_call | v_call | cdr3_length | cdr3_nt | cdr3_aa
TRBD1 | NA | TRBJ1-1 | TRBV5-4 | 15 | TGTGCCAGCAGCTTCAGAACAGGGGGAGGTACTGAAGCTTTCTTT | CASSFRTGGGTEAFF
NA | NA | TRBJ1-1 | TRBV6-6 | 15 | TGTGCCAGCAGTTACTCGATCCAGGGAAACACTGAAGCTTTCTTT | CASSYSIQGNTEAFF
NA | NA | TRBJ2-1 | TRBV9 | 15 | TGTGCCAGCAGCGTAGGTCACGACTCGGGGTATGAGCAGTTCTTC | CASSVGHDSGYEQFF
TRBD1 | NA | TRBJ2-1 | TRBV27 | 14 | TGTGCCAGCAGCGCACAGGGGGGAGCGAATGAGCAGTTCTTC | CASSAQGGANEQFF
NA | few | TRBJ2-7 | TRBV20-1 | 9 | TGCTCCCTAGGCCGCGAGCAGTACTTC | CSLGREQYF
TRBD1 | NA | TRBJ1-6 | TRBV4-1 | 18 | TGCGCCAGCAGCCGAACCGACAGGGTCGGGAATTTTAATTCACCCCTCCACTTT | CASSRTDRVGNFNSPLHF
TRBD2 | NA | TRBJ2-7 | TRBV29-1 | 13 | TGCAGCGTTGATGGTCGGGGGGGCTACGAGCAGTACTTC | CSVDGRGGYEQYF
NA | NA | TRBJ2-5 | TRBV28 | 14 | TGTGCCAGCAGTGTGGGGGCAGTTCAAGAGACCCAGTACTTC | CASSVGAVQETQYF
TRBD2 | few | TRBJ2-3 | TRBV11-2 | 14 | TGTGCCAGCAGCTTAGGGACTAGCGGAGATACGCAGTATTTT | CASSLGTSGDTQYF
NA | NA | TRBJ2-2 | TRBV5-4 | 16 | TGTGCCAGCAGCTTAGAAGCGCGAATAGGCACCGGGGAGCTGTTTTTT | CASSLEARIGTGELFF
NA | NA | TRBJ2-5 | TRBV15 | 12 | TGTGCCACCAGCAGAGTAGAAGAGACCCAGTACTTC | CATSRVEETQYF